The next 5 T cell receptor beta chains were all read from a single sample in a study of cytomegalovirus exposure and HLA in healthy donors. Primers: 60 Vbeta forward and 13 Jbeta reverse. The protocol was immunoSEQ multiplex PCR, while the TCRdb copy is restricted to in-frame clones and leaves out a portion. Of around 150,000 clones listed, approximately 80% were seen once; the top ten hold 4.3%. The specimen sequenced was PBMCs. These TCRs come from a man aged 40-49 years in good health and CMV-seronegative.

CDR3 sequence reads: CASSARGPSNEKLFF. As DNA, the CDR3 is TGTGCCAGCAGTGCCAGGGGGCCGTCTAATGAAAAACTGTTTTTT. The J gene is TRBJ1-4, the V gene TRBV2; 8 bases agree with TRBD1. The CDR3 runs 15 residues. Germline assignment: CDR1 SNHLY and CDR2 FYNNEI. Trimming took 4 bases from V and 3 from J; bases not matched to a gene: 4.

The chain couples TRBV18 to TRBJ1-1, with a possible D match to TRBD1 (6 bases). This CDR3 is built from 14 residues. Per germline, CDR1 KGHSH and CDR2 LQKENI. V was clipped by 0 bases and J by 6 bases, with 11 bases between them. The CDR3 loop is CASSPPGRGPEAFF. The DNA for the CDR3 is TGTGCCAGCTCACCACCGGGCAGGGGCCCTGAAGCTTTCTTT.

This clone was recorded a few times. This CDR3 reads CASSLLATDTQYF. Here the CDR3 DNA reads TGTGCCAGCAGTTTACTAGCGACAGATACGCAGTATTTT. The chain recombines TRBV6-1 with TRBJ2-3; 7 nucleotides align to TRBD2. Germline CDR1 and CDR2: MNHNS and SASEGT. Germline trimming cut 5 bases from V and 3 bases from J; bases unmatched to any gene: 2. The CDR3 consists of 13 residues.

The CDR3 is CASSAVRTEAFF. CDR3 DNA sequence: TGTGCCAGCAGCGCCGTGCGCACTGAAGCTTTCTTT. The chain employs TRBV7-9 and TRBJ1-1; D is unclear. Germline-derived CDR1 and CDR2 are SEHNR and FQNEAQ (reference sequence). Trimming left V 5 bases short and J 4 bases short, with 8 bases between. This CDR3 has 12 amino acids.

DNA for the CDR3: TGTGCTAGTGCCCTGGGACAGCTAAACAATGAGCAGTTCTTC. This codes for CASALGQLNNEQFF. V and J are TRBV12-5 and TRBJ2-1, with 7 nucleotides matching TRBD1. Germline loops: CDR1 LGHNT, CDR2 FRNRAP. This CDR3 has 14 residues. The V gene end was trimmed by 7 bases and the J gene end by 5 bases; junction bases not matched to a gene: 8.